This T cell receptor beta chain was profiled in a study of blood T cell repertoires in COVID-19. For the study at large: Researchers got acute and convalescent COVID-19 samples from the United States, Italy and Spain. PBMCs, B-cell-depleted T cells, or T cells provided the cDNA or gDNA that made up the material.

This clone has just one count. Generated by immunoSEQ multiplex PCR, the TCRdb table keeps only in-frame clones and is missing some. Of approximately 200,000 clones in the sample, approximately 87% were seen once. Per germline, CDR1 SGHAT and CDR2 FQDESV (reference sequence). Trimming shortened V by 2 bases and J by 5 bases, and 18 bases separated the two germline ends. The CDR3 sequence is 16 residues long. This receptor was identified in a man aged 55 to 70 who had recovered from COVID-19. Sequenced material: peripheral blood. The gene calls are TRBV11-1 and TRBJ1-2; D gene uncertain. The CDR3 coding sequence is TGTGCCAGCAGCTTAAACGTTCGGGGAGAAGGATATGGCTACACCTTC. This codes for CASSLNVRGEGYGYTF.